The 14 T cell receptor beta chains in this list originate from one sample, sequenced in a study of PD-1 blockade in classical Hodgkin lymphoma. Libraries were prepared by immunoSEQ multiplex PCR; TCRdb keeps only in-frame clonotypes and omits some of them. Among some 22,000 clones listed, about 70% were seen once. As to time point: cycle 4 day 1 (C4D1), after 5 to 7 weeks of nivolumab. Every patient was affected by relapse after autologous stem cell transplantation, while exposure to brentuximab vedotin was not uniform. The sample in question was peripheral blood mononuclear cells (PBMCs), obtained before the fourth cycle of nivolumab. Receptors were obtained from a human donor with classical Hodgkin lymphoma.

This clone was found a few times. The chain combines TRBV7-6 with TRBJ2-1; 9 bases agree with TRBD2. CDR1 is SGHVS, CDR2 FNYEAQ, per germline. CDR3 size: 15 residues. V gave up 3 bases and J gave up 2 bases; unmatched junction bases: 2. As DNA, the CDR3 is TGTGCCAGCAGCTTTATAGCGGGGGCCTACAATGAGCAGTTCTTC. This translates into CASSFIAGAYNEQFF.

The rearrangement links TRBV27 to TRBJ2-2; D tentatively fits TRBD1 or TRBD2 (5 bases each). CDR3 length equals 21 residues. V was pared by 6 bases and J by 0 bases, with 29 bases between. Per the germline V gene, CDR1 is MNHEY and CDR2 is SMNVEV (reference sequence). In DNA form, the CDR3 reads TGTGCCAGCAGCCCCAGGGCCCCCTTTGTGGGAGTGCCCCCGAACACCGGGGAGCTGTTTTTT. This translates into CASSPRAPFVGVPPNTGELFF.

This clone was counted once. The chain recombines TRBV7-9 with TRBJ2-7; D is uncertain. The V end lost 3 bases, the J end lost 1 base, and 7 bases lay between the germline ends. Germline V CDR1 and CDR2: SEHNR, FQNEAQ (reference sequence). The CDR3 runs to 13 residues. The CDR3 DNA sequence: TGTGCCAGCAGCTTGTGGGGTTCCTACGAGCAGTACTTC. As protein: CASSLWGSYEQYF.

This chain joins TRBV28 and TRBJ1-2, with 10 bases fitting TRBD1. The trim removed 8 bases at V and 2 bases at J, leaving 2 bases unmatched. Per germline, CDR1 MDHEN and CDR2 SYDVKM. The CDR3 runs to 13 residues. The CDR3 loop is CASATGGNYGYTF. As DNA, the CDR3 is TGTGCCAGCGCGACAGGGGGCAACTATGGCTACACCTTC.

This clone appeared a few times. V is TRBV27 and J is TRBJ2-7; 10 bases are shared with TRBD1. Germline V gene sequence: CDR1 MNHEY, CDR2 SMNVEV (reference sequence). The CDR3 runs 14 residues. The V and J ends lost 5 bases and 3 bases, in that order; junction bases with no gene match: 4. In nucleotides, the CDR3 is TGTGCCAGCAGTCCCCGGGACAGGGGCTACGAGCAGTACTTC. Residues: CASSPRDRGYEQYF.

CDR3 amino acids: CASSFAGVRAGELFF. CDR3 nucleotides: TGTGCCAGCAGTTTTGCGGGAGTCCGGGCCGGGGAGCTGTTTTTT. This sequence joins TRBV27 and TRBJ2-2, with 7 positions matching TRBD2. This CDR3 spans 15 amino acids. The germline gives CDR1 MNHEY, CDR2 SMNVEV (reference sequence). V lost 3 bases to trimming and J lost 6 bases; unmatched junction nucleotides: 7.

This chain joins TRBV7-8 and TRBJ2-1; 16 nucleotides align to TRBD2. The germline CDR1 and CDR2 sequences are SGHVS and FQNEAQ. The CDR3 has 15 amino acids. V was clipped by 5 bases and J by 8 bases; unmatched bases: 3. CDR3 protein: CASSGTSGRVHEQFF. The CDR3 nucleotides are TGTGCCAGCAGCGGGACTAGCGGGAGGGTCCATGAGCAGTTCTTC.

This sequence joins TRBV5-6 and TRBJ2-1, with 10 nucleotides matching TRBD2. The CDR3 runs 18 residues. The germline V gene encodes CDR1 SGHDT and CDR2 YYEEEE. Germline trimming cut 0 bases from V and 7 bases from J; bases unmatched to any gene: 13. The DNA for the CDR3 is TGTGCCAGCAGCTTGGCCGCTAGCGGGAGCCCCTCCCGGAATGAGCAGTTCTTC. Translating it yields CASSLAASGSPSRNEQFF.

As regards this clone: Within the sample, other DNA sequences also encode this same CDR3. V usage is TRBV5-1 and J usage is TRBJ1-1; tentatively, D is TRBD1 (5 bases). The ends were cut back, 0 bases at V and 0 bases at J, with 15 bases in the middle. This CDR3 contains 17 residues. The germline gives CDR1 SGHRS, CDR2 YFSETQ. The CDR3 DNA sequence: TGCGCCAGCAGCTTGGGTGTCGGGGGGTGGTTGAACACTGAAGCTTTCTTT. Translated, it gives CASSLGVGGWLNTEAFF.

The CDR3 loop is CASSLTGGSNQPQHF. In DNA form, the CDR3 reads TGTGCCAGCAGCTTAACAGGGGGAAGCAATCAGCCCCAGCATTTT. V and J are TRBV11-2 and TRBJ1-5, with 8 bases fitting TRBD1. CDR1 SGHAT and CDR2 FQNNGV come from the germline V gene. The ends lost 2 bases at V and 1 base at J; junction bases unmatched: 1. The CDR3 is 15 amino acids.

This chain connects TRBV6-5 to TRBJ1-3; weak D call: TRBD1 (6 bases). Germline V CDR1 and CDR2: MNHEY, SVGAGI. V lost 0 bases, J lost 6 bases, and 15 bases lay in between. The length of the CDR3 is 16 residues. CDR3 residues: CASSYSPGHRANTIYF. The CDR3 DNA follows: TGTGCCAGCAGTTACTCTCCGGGACACCGAGCAAACACCATATATTTT.

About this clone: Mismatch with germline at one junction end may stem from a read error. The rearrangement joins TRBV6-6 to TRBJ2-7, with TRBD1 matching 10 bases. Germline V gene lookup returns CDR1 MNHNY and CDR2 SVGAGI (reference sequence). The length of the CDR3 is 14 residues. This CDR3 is CASTYRQGANEQYF. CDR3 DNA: TGTGCCAGCACTTACCGACAGGGGGCCAACGAGCAGTACTTC.

This chain's CDR3 is CASSSGLGQGMEPQHF. The CDR3 region has the DNA TGTGCCAGCAGCTCGGGGCTAGGACAGGGCATGGAGCCCCAGCATTTT. The rearrangement joins TRBV7-9 to TRBJ1-5; TRBD1 matches 8 bases. With 4 bases clipped from V and 8 bases from J, the junction kept 13 bases outside the gene matches. The CDR3 is made up of 16 amino acids. Germline loops: CDR1 SEHNR, CDR2 FQNEAQ (reference sequence). The full variable domain, its missing parts supplied by reference TRBV7-9 and TRBJ1-5, is DTGVSQNPRHKITKRGQNVTFRCDPISEHNRLYWYRQTLGQGPEFLTYFQNEAQLEKSRLLSDRFSAERPKGSFSTLEIQRTEQGDSAMYLCASSSGLGQGMEPQHFGDGTRLSIL.

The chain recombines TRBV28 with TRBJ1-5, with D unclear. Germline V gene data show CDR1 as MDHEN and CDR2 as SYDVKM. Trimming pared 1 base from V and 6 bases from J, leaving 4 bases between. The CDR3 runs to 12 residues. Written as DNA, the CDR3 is TGTGCCAGCAGTTTATTGGGTCAGCCCCAGCATTTT. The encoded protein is CASSLLGQPQHF.